The 30 T cell receptor beta chains reported below all come from one sample, sequenced in a study of T cells in localized non-small cell lung cancer. TCRdb's copy holds only in-frame clones and misses some; the assay was immunoSEQ multiplex PCR. The table has 18,000 or so clones, 89% seen once. Sequencing was performed on peripheral blood, taken before any cancer treatment. The receptor source for this set is a man aged 35 to 69 with stage I lung adenocarcinoma.

The chain joins TRBV7-9 to TRBJ2-7; weak D call: TRBD2 (5 bases). Looked up from germline, CDR1 is SEHNR and CDR2 is FQNEAQ (reference sequence). Trimming left V 5 bases short and J 3 bases short, with 14 bases between. The CDR3 runs to 14 residues. In nucleotides, the CDR3 is TGTGCCAGCAGCCCGAGGGTCGGGGTCTACGAGCAGTACTTC. It specifies CASSPRVGVYEQYF.

The chain employs TRBV11-2 and TRBJ2-1; TRBD2 aligns across 12 bases. Trimming took 5 bases from V and 7 from J; bases not matched to a gene: 0. Germline assignment: CDR1 SGHAT and CDR2 FQNNGV. This CDR3 has 13 amino acids. CDR3 sequence reads: CASSGLAGNEQFF. Here the CDR3 DNA reads TGTGCCAGCAGCGGACTAGCGGGAAATGAGCAGTTCTTC.

This chain uses TRBV19 with TRBJ2-7; the D gene is possibly TRBD1 (7 bases). In germline, CDR1 is LNHDA, CDR2 SQIVND (reference sequence). The CDR3 contains 13 residues. V lost 10 bases to trimming and J lost 3 bases, with 16 bases between them. In nucleotides, the CDR3 is TGTGCCACCTTAGGCGGGACAGACTACGAGCAGTACTTC. Protein product: CATLGGTDYEQYF.

The V call is TRBV6-1, the J call TRBJ2-7, with 12 bases that match TRBD2. Trimming removed 5 bases from V and 4 bases from J; junction bases left unmatched: 6. In germline, CDR1 is MNHNS, CDR2 SASEGT. The CDR3 length is 15 residues. CDR3 residues: CASSRSSGRGYEQYF. In nucleotides, the CDR3 is TGTGCCAGCAGTCGGTCTAGCGGGAGGGGTTACGAGCAGTACTTC.

This sequence joins TRBV6-1 and TRBJ2-2, with D possibly being TRBD1 or TRBD2 (5 bases each). V lost 4 bases and J lost 4, with 16 bases in between. The CDR3 extends over 16 amino acids. Germline values: CDR1 MNHNS, CDR2 SASEGT. The CDR3 bases are TGTGCCAGCAGTGCCCTCGGGACCCTTTTCACCGGGGAGCTGTTTTTT. Translated, it gives CASSALGTLFTGELFF.

This chain links TRBV4-1 with TRBJ2-7; D gene ambiguous. Trimming cost V 0 bases and J 4 bases, with 7 bases left between them. This CDR3 comprises 13 residues. Germline-derived CDR1 and CDR2 are MGHRA and YSYEKL. The CDR3 spells CASSQDFGYEQYF. DNA of the CDR3: TGCGCCAGCAGCCAAGATTTTGGATACGAGCAGTACTTC.

V usage is TRBV4-2 and J usage is TRBJ2-3, with no clear D. Trimming cost V 4 bases and J 6 bases, with 11 bases left between them. The germline gives CDR1 LGHNA, CDR2 YNFKEQ. This CDR3 comprises 13 residues. CDR3 sequence: CASSLPSADTQYF. The CDR3 nucleotides are TGTGCCAGCAGCCTCCCTTCTGCGGATACGCAGTATTTT.

The chain couples TRBV27 to TRBJ1-1, with D unclear. The CDR3 is made up of 13 amino acids. The germline V gene has CDR1 MNHEY and CDR2 SMNVEV (reference sequence). Trimming shortened V by 2 bases and J by 0 bases, and 4 bases separated the two germline ends. The CDR3 protein is CASSLGMNTEAFF. In nucleotides, the CDR3 is TGTGCCAGCAGTTTAGGTATGAACACTGAAGCTTTCTTT.

The chain is built from TRBV18 and TRBJ1-4; D is unresolved. V was trimmed by 4 bases and J by 4 bases, leaving 10 bases between them. This CDR3 has 14 residues. Germline CDR1 reads KGHSH; CDR2 reads LQKENI. The CDR3 reads CASSRRRFNEKLFF. DNA for the CDR3: TGTGCCAGCTCACGCAGAAGGTTTAATGAAAAACTGTTTTTT.

CDR3 residues: CAWSVGGGLTTDTQYF. CDR3 DNA sequence: TGTGCCTGGAGTGTAGGCGGAGGGTTGACCACAGATACGCAGTATTTT. The J gene is TRBJ2-3, the V gene TRBV30, with D perhaps matching TRBD2 (6 bases). Trimming removed 0 bases at V and 2 bases at J, with 15 bases between. This CDR3 spans 16 amino acids. CDR1 and CDR2 from the germline V gene are GTSNPN and SVGIG (reference sequence).

This rearrangement joins TRBV18 to TRBJ1-2; possibly TRBD1 for D (5 bases). Germline V CDR1 and CDR2: KGHSH, LQKENI. The CDR3 has 15 amino acids. V shed 3 bases and J shed 4 bases, with 15 bases lying between them. The DNA of the CDR3 is TGTGCCAGCTCACCGTCACAGTGGGACGCCTATGGCTACACCTTC. Translated, it gives CASSPSQWDAYGYTF. Full variable domain (missing parts from reference TRBV18 and TRBJ1-2): NAGVMQNPRHLVRRRGQEARLRCSPMKGHSHVYWYRQLPEEGLKFMVYLQKENIIDESGMPKERFSAEFPKEGPSILRIQQVVRGDSAAYFCASSPSQWDAYGYTFGSGTRLTVV.

The J gene is TRBJ1-1, the V gene TRBV2, with TRBD1 matching over 7 bases. The CDR3 sequence is 15 residues long. CDR1 is SNHLY, CDR2 FYNNEI, per germline. V shed 8 bases, J shed 5 bases, and the junction held 14 bases outside the gene matches. CDR3 coding DNA: TGTGCCAGCCTCCCCCCGGTCAGGGGGGGTACTGAAGCTTTCTTT. This translates into CASLPPVRGGTEAFF. The full variable domain, completed using reference TRBV2 and TRBJ1-1, is EPEVTQTPSHQVTQMGQEVILRCVPISNHLYFYWYRQILGQKVEFLVSFYNNEISEKSEIFDDQFSVERPDGSNFTLKIRSTKLEDSAMYFCASLPPVRGGTEAFFGQGTRLTVV.

In this sample, this clone turned up a few times. Other DNA sequences from this sample encode an identical CDR3 as well. The CDR3 protein is CASSYRTGYGYTF. The CDR3 nucleotides read TGTGCCAGCAGTTACCGGACAGGGTATGGCTACACCTTC. The chain recombines TRBV27 with TRBJ1-2; the match to TRBD1 covers 8 bases. Trimming at V came to 4 bases and at J to 5 bases, leaving 3 bases not matched to a gene. This CDR3 spans 13 amino acids. Germline V gene sequence: CDR1 MNHEY, CDR2 SMNVEV (reference sequence).

The chain's CDR3 is CASSSRTGVYSEAFF. In nucleotides, the CDR3 is TGCGCCAGCAGCTCGAGGACAGGGGTATATTCTGAAGCTTTCTTT. This chain connects TRBV5-1 to TRBJ1-1; 9 positions agree with TRBD1. Germline lookup yields CDR1 SGHRS and CDR2 YFSETQ. The CDR3 runs to 15 residues. V gave up 3 bases and J gave up 6 bases; unmatched junction bases: 9.

The chain recombines TRBV5-6 with TRBJ1-4; D gene unclear. Trimming cost V 4 bases and J 0 bases, with 7 bases left between them. The CDR3 runs to 14 residues. The germline CDR1 and CDR2 sequences are SGHDT and YYEEEE. CDR3 sequence reads: CASSQRATNEKLFF. Written as DNA, the CDR3 is TGTGCCAGCAGCCAGCGGGCAACTAATGAAAAACTGTTTTTT.

J is TRBJ1-1 and V is TRBV2, with 8 bases lining up with TRBD1. J was trimmed by 5 bases and V by 9 bases; bases with no gene match: 8. The CDR3 spans 13 residues. Germline CDR1 is SNHLY and CDR2 is FYNNEI. The CDR3 nucleotides read TGTGCCAGTTCCCAGGGGGCATGGACTGAAGCTTTCTTT. Amino acids: CASSQGAWTEAFF. Looking up the rest from reference TRBV2 and TRBJ1-1 gives the full variable domain: EPEVTQTPSHQVTQMGQEVILRCVPISNHLYFYWYRQILGQKVEFLVSFYNNEISEKSEIFDDQFSVERPDGSNFTLKIRSTKLEDSAMYFCASSQGAWTEAFFGQGTRLTVV.

The chain uses TRBV6-5 and TRBJ2-3; 8 bases agree with TRBD2. Germline loops: CDR1 MNHEY, CDR2 SVGAGI. V trimming: 5 bases; J trimming: 4 bases; junction bases outside the gene matches: 5. The CDR3 covers 14 residues. CDR3 bases: TGTGCCAGCAGTCTAGGACTAGCATCAGATACGCAGTATTTT. Encoded protein: CASSLGLASDTQYF.

The genes are TRBV28 and TRBJ1-5, with a tentative D call TRBD1 (6 bases). This CDR3 contains 12 residues. The V end lost 7 bases, the J end lost 6 bases, and 10 bases lay between the germline ends. Germline-derived CDR1 and CDR2 are MDHEN and SYDVKM. CDR3 residues: CASTLGGQPQHF. The CDR3, as DNA: TGTGCCAGCACCCTAGGGGGTCAGCCCCAGCATTTT.

This clone has just one count. CDR3 nucleotide sequence: TGTGCCAGCAGTGCTGGCCGGAGCAATCAGCCCCAGCATTTT. Amino acid sequence: CASSAGRSNQPQHF. The chain combines TRBV6-1 with TRBJ1-5; D unclear. The CDR3 loop spans 14 amino acids. Trimming cost V 4 bases and J 1 base, with 8 bases left between them. From germline, CDR1 is MNHNS and CDR2 SASEGT.

This chain connects TRBV7-3 to TRBJ2-3; a weak D match, TRBD1 (6 bases). V was trimmed by 2 bases and J by 11 bases, leaving 17 bases between them. The CDR3 runs 14 residues. Per germline, CDR1 SGHTA and CDR2 FQGTGA. The CDR3 sequence: CASSLAPPQGLQYF. The CDR3 DNA reads as TGTGCCAGCAGCTTAGCTCCCCCACAGGGTTTGCAGTATTTT.

The chain links TRBV30 to TRBJ2-3, with TRBD2 as a possible D gene (5 bases). V shed 2 bases and J shed 3 bases, with 12 bases lying between them. Germline loops: CDR1 GTSNPN, CDR2 SVGIG (reference sequence). The CDR3 spans 14 residues. The CDR3: CAWSQSGGTDTQYF. The DNA of the CDR3 is TGTGCCTGGAGTCAAAGCGGAGGTACAGATACGCAGTATTTT.

The CDR3 loop is CASSPTPGGSDGYTF. DNA of the CDR3: TGCGCCAGCAGCCCGACGCCAGGGGGAAGTGATGGCTACACCTTC. This sequence joins TRBV5-1 and TRBJ1-2; 7 bases match TRBD1. The CDR3 covers 15 residues. Germline V lookup: CDR1 SGHRS, CDR2 YFSETQ. After removal of 4 bases from V and 6 bases from J, the junction contained 12 bases not matched to a gene. Supplemented by reference TRBV5-1 and TRBJ1-2, the full variable domain reads KAGVTQTPRYLIKTRGQQVTLSCSPISGHRSVSWYQQTPGQGLQFLFEYFSETQRNKGNFPGRFSGRQFSNSRSEMNVSTLELGDSALYLCASSPTPGGSDGYTFGSGTRLTVV.

This clone was seen more than once but under ten times. The chain couples TRBV30 to TRBJ1-3, with D tentatively TRBD1 (6 bases). Per germline, CDR1 GTSNPN and CDR2 SVGIG (reference sequence). Trimming took 2 bases from V and 4 from J, leaving 15 bases between them. The CDR3 contains 15 residues. The CDR3 bases are TGTGCCTGGAGTCGCGATTCAGGGGCCGGAAACACCATATATTTT. Translated, it gives CAWSRDSGAGNTIYF. Drawing the rest from reference TRBV30 and TRBJ1-3, the complete variable domain is SQTIHQWPATLVQPVGSPLSLECTVEGTSNPNLYWYRQAAGRGLQLLFYSVGIGQISSEVPQNLSASRPQDRQFILSSKKLLLSDSGFYLCAWSRDSGAGNTIYFGEGSWLTVV.

This clone was found once. The CDR3 sequence: CASTAMGALTEAFF. Written as DNA, the CDR3 is TGTGCCAGCACCGCGATGGGGGCGCTTACTGAAGCTTTCTTT. The chain joins TRBV7-2 to TRBJ1-1; D might be TRBD1 (6 bases). Trimming removed 7 bases from V and 5 bases from J, with 17 bases in between. Germline V gene data show CDR1 as SGHTA and CDR2 as FQGNSA. The length of the CDR3 is 14 residues.

V is TRBV9 and J is TRBJ1-1; D not resolved. V dropped 0 bases and J dropped 8 bases, with 8 bases sitting between them. Germline CDR1 is SGDLS and CDR2 is YYNGEE. The CDR3 has 12 residues. The CDR3 region is CASSVETIEAFF. The DNA of the CDR3 is TGTGCCAGCAGCGTAGAGACAATAGAAGCTTTCTTT.

The gene calls are TRBV6-1 and TRBJ1-1; D is possibly TRBD1 (5 bases). V shed 3 bases and J shed 8 bases, with 13 bases lying between them. The germline V gene has CDR1 MNHNS and CDR2 SASEGT. The CDR3 loop spans 13 amino acids. CDR3: CASSENHRLEAFF. CDR3 DNA sequence: TGTGCCAGCAGTGAGAATCACAGGTTGGAAGCTTTCTTT.

The chain combines TRBV6-5 with TRBJ2-3; 11 bases agree with TRBD2. In germline, CDR1 is MNHEY, CDR2 SVGAGI. There are 15 residues in the CDR3. Losses at the gene ends were 6 bases for V and 6 bases for J; bases not matched to a gene: 8. The CDR3 region is CASRIAGGSMDTQYF. The CDR3 DNA follows: TGTGCCAGCAGAATAGCGGGAGGGAGCATGGATACGCAGTATTTT.

The chain couples TRBV5-1 to TRBJ2-1; TRBD2 matches at 9 bases. CDR1 is SGHRS, CDR2 YFSETQ, per germline. V shed 1 base and J 5 bases; nucleotides not matched to a gene: 4. This CDR3 has 15 residues. As DNA, the CDR3 is TGCGCCAGCAGCTTGTTTAGCGGGGGTGACAATGAGCAGTTCTTC. Its protein is CASSLFSGGDNEQFF.

This clone was counted only a few times. The chain recombines TRBV25-1 with TRBJ1-2; 7 bases match TRBD1. The CDR3 sequence is 15 residues long. V lost 4 bases and J lost 3; bases outside the gene matches: 8. Per germline, CDR1 MGHDK and CDR2 SYGVNS. CDR3 sequence (DNA): TGTGCCAGCAGTGGCCAGAACAGGGGAGACTATGGCTACACCTTC. Translating gives CASSGQNRGDYGYTF.

This clone came up once. The chain carries TRBV5-1 and TRBJ1-3, with D possibly matching TRBD1 (5 bases). The germline V and J ends were trimmed by 0 bases and 0 bases, with 10 bases remaining between them. The CDR3 runs to 16 residues. The germline V gene has CDR1 SGHRS and CDR2 YFSETQ. CDR3 residues: CASSLGGRSSGNTIYF. CDR3 coding DNA: TGCGCCAGCAGCTTGGGGGGACGGAGCTCTGGAAACACCATATATTTT.